The 12 T cell receptor beta chains presented below share a single source sample, sequenced in a study of blood T cells in healthy people across ages. A second PCR, run for about 7 to 11 cycles, used a sample-barcoded 5' primer plus a J-beta primer mix. TCRdb processed the 5' RACE reads anew with MiXCR; each CDR3 protein has one entry. The sample includes 1.8 million or so distinct CDR3 sequences, about 39% seen only once; the top ten take 23%. Sequencing was performed on blood. The receptors here all came from a human donor in good health.

The CDR3 bases are TGTGCCAGCAGTGGACAGGGTACCACTGAAGCTTTCTTT. Protein product: CASSGQGTTEAFF. The gene calls are TRBV6-6 and TRBJ1-1; the match to TRBD1 covers 8 bases. There are 13 residues in the CDR3. From germline, CDR1 is MNHNY and CDR2 SVGAGI (reference sequence). After removal of 5 bases from V and 4 bases from J, the junction contained 3 bases not matched to a gene.

This chain links TRBV25-1 with TRBJ2-6; TRBD1 matches 8 bases. Germline V gene sequence: CDR1 MGHDK, CDR2 SYGVNS. V trimming: 1 base; J trimming: 2 bases; junction bases outside the gene matches: 7. The CDR3 totals 18 residues. This chain's CDR3 is CASSEFQGAHAGANVLTF. In DNA form, the CDR3 reads TGTGCCAGCAGTGAATTTCAGGGGGCCCACGCTGGGGCCAACGTCCTGACTTTC.

This chain connects TRBV3-1 to TRBJ2-1; possibly TRBD2 for D (6 bases). V was clipped by 4 bases and J by 4 bases, with 14 bases between them. Germline CDR1 is LGHDT and CDR2 is YNNKEL (reference sequence). The CDR3 totals 15 residues. The CDR3: CASSRVIGLYNEQFF. The CDR3 DNA is TGTGCCAGCAGCCGGGTAATAGGACTATACAATGAGCAGTTCTTC.

This clonotype was seen more than once but under ten times. This chain joins TRBV20-1 and TRBJ2-1; maybe TRBD2 (7 bases). Germline assignment: CDR1 DFQATT and CDR2 SNEGSKA (reference sequence). This CDR3 comprises 12 residues. The CDR3 loop reads CRGEGGGHEQFF. In nucleotides, the CDR3 is TGCAGGGGGGAGGGGGGGGGACATGAGCAGTTCTTC.

This clonotype was seen a handful of times. The V gene is TRBV4-1, the J gene TRBJ1-2; D unresolved. CDR3 size: 14 residues. V dropped 4 bases and J dropped 7 bases, with 16 bases sitting between them. In germline, CDR1 is MGHRA, CDR2 YSYEKL. CDR3 loop: CASSRYGDVVGYTF. The CDR3 DNA reads as TGCGCCAGCAGCCGATACGGGGATGTGGTTGGCTACACCTTC.

This clonotype was counted a single time. The V gene is TRBV2, the J gene TRBJ2-5, with D possibly TRBD2 on 7 matching bases. The ends were cut back, 8 bases at V and 3 bases at J, with 13 bases in the middle. The germline V gene encodes CDR1 SNHLY and CDR2 FYNNEI. The CDR3 consists of 13 residues. CDR3 in amino acids: CASGGGREETQYF. DNA of the CDR3: TGTGCCAGCGGGGGGGGCCGGGAAGAGACCCAGTACTTC. Full variable domain (rest looked up from reference TRBV2 and TRBJ2-5): EPEVTQTPSHQVTQMGQEVILRCVPISNHLYFYWYRQILGQKVEFLVSFYNNEISEKSEIFDDQFSVERPDGSNFTLKIRSTKLEDSAMYFCASGGGREETQYFGPGTRLLVL.

The rearrangement links TRBV29-1 to TRBJ2-7; weak D call: TRBD2 (6 bases). V was pared by 6 bases and J by 2 bases, with 11 bases between. Germline V gene sequence: CDR1 SQVTM, CDR2 ANQGSEA. The CDR3 is 12 amino acids. CDR3 in DNA: TGCAGCGTCCTAGCGACTACCTACGAGCAGTACTTC. Translating gives CSVLATTYEQYF.

The chain carries TRBV27 and TRBJ2-7; maybe TRBD1 (5 bases). The end of the DNA fits TRBJ2-5 better, so the J call may be wrong. Germline lookup yields CDR1 MNHEY and CDR2 SMNVEV (reference sequence). CDR3 length: 14 residues. In DNA, the CDR3 is TGTGCCAGCAGAAGCCAAGGGGCAGAAGAGACCCAGTACTTC. Translating gives CASRSQGAEETQYF.

On this clonotype: A much larger clone differs from this one at a single base, so this may be a read error. V is TRBV29-1 and J is TRBJ2-1; 9 bases are shared with TRBD1. The CDR3 covers 13 residues. V was pared by 8 bases and J by 13 bases, with 15 bases of the junction left unmatched. In germline, CDR1 is SQVTM, CDR2 ANQGSEA. CDR3 nucleotide sequence: TGCAGCCTCCGGGACAGGGTACAAGAGACCCAGTTCTTC. This sequence encodes CSLRDRVQETQFF.

The rearrangement uses TRBV6-6 and TRBJ1-2; TRBD1 matches at 9 bases. Germline trimming cut 5 bases from V and 9 bases from J; bases unmatched to any gene: 10. The CDR3 covers 14 residues. Germline-derived CDR1 and CDR2 are MNHNY and SVGAGI (reference sequence). CDR3 coding DNA: TGTGCCAGCAGTCTACAGGGGGCCCTGTCAAGCTACACCTTC. Amino acids: CASSLQGALSSYTF.

This clonotype was observed a handful of times. This chain links TRBV11-3 with TRBJ2-3; 10 bases fit TRBD2. With 3 bases clipped from V and 6 bases from J, the junction kept 9 bases outside the gene matches. The CDR3 length is 16 residues. Germline-derived CDR1 and CDR2 are SGHNT and YENEEA. CDR3 sequence reads: CASSFSGGPDGDTQYF. Here the CDR3 DNA reads TGTGCCAGCAGCTTTAGCGGGGGGCCTGACGGGGATACGCAGTATTTT.

V gene TRBV6-2 or TRBV6-3 combines with J gene TRBJ2-5, with D possibly being TRBD1 or TRBD2 (5 bases each). The CDR3 spans 14 residues. Germline V gene sequence: CDR1 MNHEY, CDR2 SVGEGT. The V and J ends lost 6 bases and 2 bases respectively, with 13 bases between them. This CDR3 is CASRHGTFQETQYF. The CDR3 region has the DNA TGTGCCAGCAGGCATGGGACCTTTCAAGAGACCCAGTACTTC.